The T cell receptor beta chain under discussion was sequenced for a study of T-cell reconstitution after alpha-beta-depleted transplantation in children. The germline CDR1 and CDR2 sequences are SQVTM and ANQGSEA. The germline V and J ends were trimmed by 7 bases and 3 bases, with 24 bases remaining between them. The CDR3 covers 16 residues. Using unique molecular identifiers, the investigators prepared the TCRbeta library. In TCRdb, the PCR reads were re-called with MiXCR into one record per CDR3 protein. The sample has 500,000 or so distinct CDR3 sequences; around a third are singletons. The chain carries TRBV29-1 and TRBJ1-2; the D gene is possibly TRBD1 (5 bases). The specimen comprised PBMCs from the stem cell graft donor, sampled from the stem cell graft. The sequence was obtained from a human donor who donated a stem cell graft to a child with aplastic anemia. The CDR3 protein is CSGVPQGVGPDYGYTF. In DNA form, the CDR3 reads TGCAGCGGTGTACCCCAGGGAGTCGGCCCGGACTATGGCTACACCTTC.